The 12 T cell receptor beta chains presented below share a single source sample, sequenced in a study of blood T cell repertoires in COVID-19. Sequencing used immunoSEQ multiplex PCR; TCRdb keeps in-frame clones, though not all of them. Seen here are 150,000 to 200,000 clones, approximately 80% observed once, and the top ten hold roughly 8.1%. Sequenced material: peripheral blood. The source of these receptors is an elderly woman with COVID-19, enrolled during active disease.

The rearrangement joins TRBV18 to TRBJ2-2, with TRBD1 identical over 9 bases. Germline loops: CDR1 KGHSH, CDR2 LQKENI. The CDR3 contains 15 residues. Trimming removed 5 bases from V and 5 bases from J; junction bases left unmatched: 6. Here the CDR3 DNA reads TGTGCCAGCTCATCAGGGACAGGGAGGACCGGGGAGCTGTTTTTT. It encodes CASSSGTGRTGELFF.

This chain joins TRBV18 and TRBJ2-3; 8 nucleotides line up with TRBD2. The junction had 6 bases not matched to a gene; V was cut back by 2 bases and J by 2 bases. The CDR3 length is 16 residues. CDR1 is KGHSH and CDR2 is LQKENI in the germline V gene. The CDR3 DNA is TGTGCCAGCTCACCAAGCTTAGCGGGGTTCACAGATACGCAGTATTTT. Amino acid sequence: CASSPSLAGFTDTQYF.

The rearrangement joins TRBV18 to TRBJ2-3, with 11 bases fitting TRBD2. The J segment lost 2 bases and the V segment lost 3 bases, leaving 4 bases of the junction unmatched. CDR1 is KGHSH and CDR2 is LQKENI in the germline V gene. There are 16 residues in the CDR3. CDR3 loop: CASSPGTSGHTDTQYF. CDR3 coding DNA: TGTGCCAGCTCACCGGGGACTAGCGGTCACACAGATACGCAGTATTTT.

CDR3 loop: CADKDQNYGYTF. The CDR3 region has the DNA TGTGCCGACAAAGACCAGAACTATGGCTACACCTTC. This chain uses TRBV2 with TRBJ1-2; D is unclear. The V gene's germline CDR1 is SNHLY and CDR2 FYNNEI. The CDR3 is 12 amino acids. Trimming removed 11 bases at V and 2 bases at J, with 12 bases between.

This chain joins TRBV5-6 and TRBJ2-7, with a possible D match to TRBD2 (6 bases). V was clipped by 3 bases and J by 3 bases, with 16 bases between them. The CDR3 runs 15 residues. Germline assignment: CDR1 SGHDT and CDR2 YYEEEE. Here the CDR3 reads CASSSRLVVNYEQYF. The CDR3 coding sequence is TGTGCCAGCAGCTCTCGACTAGTGGTAAACTACGAGCAGTACTTC.

This clone came up a few times. This sequence joins TRBV29-1 and TRBJ2-3; 10 bases match TRBD1. V was clipped by 3 bases and J by 5 bases; unmatched bases: 5. Germline V gene sequence: CDR1 SQVTM, CDR2 ANQGSEA. There are 14 residues in the CDR3. CDR3 nucleotide sequence: TGCAGCGTTGACAGACAGGGGGCAAAAGATACGCAGTATTTT. Amino acid sequence: CSVDRQGAKDTQYF.

The chain links TRBV3-1 (or the pseudogene TRBV3-2) to TRBJ1-2; D not resolved. Per the germline V gene, CDR1 is LGHDT and CDR2 is YNNKEL (reference sequence). The CDR3 totals 16 residues. V lost 1 base to trimming and J lost 5 bases, with 17 bases between them. CDR3 amino acids: CASSQGFSRAVYGYTF. The DNA of the CDR3 is TGTGCCAGCAGCCAAGGCTTCTCGCGAGCCGTATATGGCTACACCTTC.

The chain employs TRBV6-5 and TRBJ1-6, with TRBD1 matching over 9 bases. Trimming took 6 bases from V and 7 from J; bases not matched to a gene: 7. This CDR3 is built from 15 residues. The V gene's germline CDR1 is MNHEY and CDR2 SVGAGI. CDR3 region: CASSKPGQGNSPLHF. Here the CDR3 DNA reads TGTGCCAGCAGCAAACCGGGACAGGGAAATTCACCCCTCCACTTT.

Notes on this clone: One junction end disagrees with the germline gene, perhaps due to a read error. The CDR3 coding sequence is TGTGCTAGCAGCTTAGGCACAACCAGCCAAGAGACCCAGTACTTC. Translation gives CASSLGTTSQETQYF. The chain uses TRBV7-7 and TRBJ2-5; D gene ambiguous. Germline V lookup: CDR1 SSHAT, CDR2 FNYEAQ (reference sequence). This CDR3 has 15 amino acids. Complete variable domain (other parts from reference TRBV7-7 and TRBJ2-5): GAGVSQSPRYKVTKRGQDVTLRCDPISSHATLYWYQQALGQGPEFLTYFNYEAQPDKSGLPSDRFSAERPEGSISTLTIQRTEQRDSAMYRCASSLGTTSQETQYFGPGTRLLVL.

The J gene is TRBJ1-2, the V gene TRBV29-1, with TRBD1 as a possible D gene (6 bases). The V and J ends lost 5 bases and 6 bases respectively, with 25 bases between them. CDR1 and CDR2 from the germline V gene are SQVTM and ANQGSEA. The CDR3 contains 16 residues. CDR3 amino acids: CSVFRGQNKNPNGYTF. The CDR3 DNA sequence: TGCAGCGTTTTCCGAGGACAGAACAAAAATCCGAATGGCTACACCTTC. Based on the CDR3 plus reference TRBV29-1 and TRBJ1-2, the full variable domain is SAVISQKPSRDICQRGTSLTIQCQVDSQVTMMFWYRQQPGQSLTLIATANQGSEATYESGFVIDKFPISRPNLTFSTLTVSNMSPEDSSIYLCSVFRGQNKNPNGYTFGSGTRLTVV.

This chain connects TRBV27 to TRBJ1-2; D call uncertain. V was cut by 7 bases and J by 0 bases, with 9 bases left in between. The CDR3 sequence is 13 residues long. Germline V gene sequence: CDR1 MNHEY, CDR2 SMNVEV (reference sequence). The CDR3 reads CASTLAANYGYTF. CDR3 nucleotide sequence: TGTGCCAGCACCCTGGCAGCTAACTATGGCTACACCTTC.

The rearrangement joins TRBV19 to TRBJ1-2, with 7 bases fitting TRBD1. V shed 5 bases, J shed 7 bases, and the junction held 10 bases outside the gene matches. The CDR3 is 14 amino acids. Germline CDR1 and CDR2: LNHDA and SQIVND (reference sequence). The DNA of the CDR3 is TGTGCCAGTAGTGCTAGACAGGGCGTCGTTGGCTACACCTTC. Translated: CASSARQGVVGYTF.